The 21 T cell receptor beta chains given below trace back to one sample, sequenced in a study of CD4+ T cells in melanoma. TCRdb keeps only in-frame clones here, not all; method: immunoSEQ multiplex PCR. The sample yields approximately 47,000 clones, 75% to 90% seen once. The sample taken for sequencing was peripheral blood. These receptors all come from a human donor with melanoma.

The chain links TRBV5-1 to TRBJ1-2; 12 nucleotides align to TRBD1. The germline V gene has CDR1 SGHRS and CDR2 YFSETQ. There are 14 residues in the CDR3. Trimming removed 5 bases from V and 8 bases from J; junction bases left unmatched: 7. The CDR3 nucleotides read TGCGCCAGCAGGGCCGGGACAGGGGGCTTCGGCTACACCTTC. It codes for CASRAGTGGFGYTF.

The chain is built from TRBV5-1 and TRBJ2-7, with D possibly matching TRBD2 (6 bases). This CDR3 region has 15 residues. V lost 0 bases and J lost 2, with 12 bases in between. Germline CDR1 SGHRS, CDR2 YFSETQ. Here the CDR3 reads CASSLGMSGAYEQYF. The CDR3 DNA reads as TGCGCCAGCAGCTTGGGGATGTCGGGGGCCTACGAGCAGTACTTC.

The chain has TRBV5-1 and TRBJ2-7; 9 bases are shared with TRBD1. This CDR3 comprises 13 residues. The V gene's germline CDR1 is SGHRS and CDR2 YFSETQ. With V trimmed by 4 bases and J by 3 bases, 2 bases remained unmatched. The CDR3 DNA reads TGCGCCAGCAGCGGGACAGGGTTCTACGAGCAGTACTTC. Protein sequence: CASSGTGFYEQYF.

The V gene is TRBV7-9, the J gene TRBJ2-7, with D possibly TRBD2 on 6 matching bases. Germline-derived CDR1 and CDR2 are SEHNR and FQNEAQ (reference sequence). Trimming left V 5 bases short and J 4 bases short, with 9 bases between. CDR3 length equals 12 residues. The CDR3 sequence is CASSADYYEQYF. The DNA for the CDR3 is TGTGCCAGCAGCGCGGACTATTACGAGCAGTACTTC.

The chain is built from TRBV2 and TRBJ1-2, with 8 bases that match TRBD1. Losses at the gene ends were 3 bases for V and 4 bases for J; bases not matched to a gene: 1. This CDR3 region has 13 residues. Germline assignment: CDR1 SNHLY and CDR2 FYNNEI. The CDR3 region is CASSEGTGYGYTF. CDR3 bases: TGTGCCAGCAGTGAGGGGACAGGCTATGGCTACACCTTC. Supplemented by reference TRBV2 and TRBJ1-2, the full variable domain reads EPEVTQTPSHQVTQMGQEVILRCVPISNHLYFYWYRQILGQKVEFLVSFYNNEISEKSEIFDDQFSVERPDGSNFTLKIRSTKLEDSAMYFCASSEGTGYGYTFGSGTRLTVV.

J is TRBJ2-7 and V is TRBV9; D possibly corresponds to TRBD1 (5 bases). The germline V gene has CDR1 SGDLS and CDR2 YYNGEE. CDR3 length equals 12 residues. The germline V and J ends were trimmed by 1 base and 6 bases, with 8 bases remaining between them. The CDR3: CASSVRGGEQYF. The CDR3 nucleotides are TGTGCCAGCAGCGTAAGGGGTGGCGAGCAGTACTTC.

The chain uses TRBV6-1 and TRBJ2-5, with TRBD2 as a possible D gene (6 bases). V lost 6 bases and J 1 base, leaving 15 bases between the germline ends. Germline CDR1 MNHNS, CDR2 SASEGT. The CDR3 covers 15 residues. CDR3 nucleotide sequence: TGTGCCAGCAGCGCACCGGGACTCCTCCAAGAGACCCAGTACTTC. Protein product: CASSAPGLLQETQYF.

This chain uses TRBV5-1 with TRBJ1-3; the D gene is possibly TRBD1 (6 bases). The CDR3 contains 14 residues. Germline V gives CDR1 SGHRS, CDR2 YFSETQ. Trimming left V 1 base short and J 1 base short, with 6 bases between. The CDR3 reads CASSLTGSGNTIYF. CDR3 nucleotide sequence: TGCGCCAGCAGCTTGACAGGGTCTGGAAACACCATATATTTT.

The gene calls are TRBV11-2 and TRBJ2-7, with a weak D call TRBD2 (6 bases). The CDR3 loop spans 12 amino acids. The V gene lost 5 bases and the J gene lost 4 bases, with 9 bases spanning the gap. CDR1 SGHAT and CDR2 FQNNGV come from the germline V gene. The CDR3 reads CASSPRGYEQYF. CDR3 bases: TGTGCCAGCAGCCCTCGGGGGTACGAGCAGTACTTC. The whole variable domain, filled in from reference TRBV11-2 and TRBJ2-7, reads EAGVAQSPRYKIIEKRQSVAFWCNPISGHATLYWYQQILGQGPKLLIQFQNNGVVDDSQLPKDRFSAERLKGVDSTLKIQPAKLEDSAVYLCASSPRGYEQYFGPGTRLTVT.

The CDR3 DNA sequence: TGCAGTGCGGGACAGCCTACTGAAGCTTTCTTT. Protein: CSAGQPTEAFF. The chain has TRBV20-1 and TRBJ1-1; TRBD1 matches at 7 bases. The CDR3 extends over 11 amino acids. The ends lost 6 bases at V and 5 bases at J; junction bases unmatched: 3. The V gene's germline CDR1 is DFQATT and CDR2 SNEGSKA (reference sequence).

This chain joins TRBV2 and TRBJ2-2; D gene uncertain. The germline V gene encodes CDR1 SNHLY and CDR2 FYNNEI. This CDR3 has 11 amino acids. The V gene lost 7 bases and the J gene lost 5 bases, with 5 bases spanning the gap. The CDR3 sequence: CASIYTGELFF. The DNA of the CDR3 is TGTGCCAGCATTTATACCGGGGAGCTGTTTTTT.

The chain uses TRBV14 and TRBJ1-1; D is perhaps TRBD1 (5 bases). CDR3 size: 14 residues. V was pared by 4 bases and J by 3 bases, with 12 bases between. Germline CDR1 and CDR2: SGHDN and FVKESK. DNA of the CDR3: TGTGCCAGCAGCCCTCAGGGAGGGTACACTGAAGCTTTCTTT. It is translated as CASSPQGGYTEAFF.

This clone is a singleton in its sample. The chain is built from TRBV5-1 and TRBJ2-5, with a possible D match to TRBD1 (5 bases). The CDR3 has 13 residues. The ends were cut back, 7 bases at V and 2 bases at J, with 12 bases in the middle. In germline, CDR1 is SGHRS, CDR2 YFSETQ. The CDR3 spells CASQTGTQETQYF. In DNA, the CDR3 is TGCGCCAGCCAAACAGGAACACAAGAGACCCAGTACTTC. The full variable domain, in which reference TRBV5-1 and TRBJ2-5 provide the parts outside the CDR3, is KAGVTQTPRYLIKTRGQQVTLSCSPISGHRSVSWYQQTPGQGLQFLFEYFSETQRNKGNFPGRFSGRQFSNSRSEMNVSTLELGDSALYLCASQTGTQETQYFGPGTRLLVL.

The chain uses TRBV4-3 and TRBJ2-7, with D tentatively TRBD1 (6 bases). In germline, CDR1 is LGHNA, CDR2 YSLEER. The ends were cut back, 0 bases at V and 3 bases at J, with 15 bases in the middle. The CDR3 has 16 residues. The CDR3 region has the DNA TGCGCCAGCAGCCAAGATCCGACAGGAGTCTTCTACGAGCAGTACTTC. It codes for CASSQDPTGVFYEQYF.

The chain joins TRBV28 to TRBJ2-7, with 10 bases fitting TRBD2. CDR1 is MDHEN, CDR2 SYDVKM, per germline. Trimming at V came to 5 bases and at J to 6 bases, leaving 7 bases not matched to a gene. The CDR3 totals 14 residues. The CDR3 coding sequence is TGTGCCAGCAGTATTCTAGCGGGGGTTGCCGAGCAGTACTTC. Its protein product is CASSILAGVAEQYF.

This clone was seen only once. The chain is built from TRBV5-1 and TRBJ2-3, with 9 positions matching TRBD2. V shed 0 bases and J 1 base; nucleotides not matched to a gene: 0. CDR3 length: 15 residues. CDR1 is SGHRS and CDR2 is YFSETQ in the germline V gene. CDR3 DNA sequence: TGCGCCAGCAGCTTGGGGACTAGCGGCACAGATACGCAGTATTTT. Its protein product is CASSLGTSGTDTQYF.

The chain combines TRBV11-2 with TRBJ1-1; 7 nucleotides line up with TRBD1. CDR3 length: 13 amino acids. Germline CDR1 reads SGHAT; CDR2 reads FQNNGV. Unmatched junction bases numbered 4, after V lost 5 bases and J lost 4 bases. The CDR3 spells CASSGRGITEAFF. The CDR3 DNA follows: TGTGCCAGCAGCGGCAGGGGGATCACTGAAGCTTTCTTT.

CDR3 in DNA: TGTGCCAGCAGCGTAGGGTCAGGGGGTCAGCCCCAGCATTTT. The encoded protein is CASSVGSGGQPQHF. The chain is built from TRBV9 and TRBJ1-5, with 7 nucleotides matching TRBD1. J gave up 6 bases and V 0 bases, and 3 bases lay outside the gene matches. Germline CDR1 reads SGDLS; CDR2 reads YYNGEE. CDR3 length: 14 residues.

This chain uses TRBV7-6 with TRBJ2-7; the D is unclear. Germline values: CDR1 SGHVS, CDR2 FNYEAQ. This CDR3 contains 12 residues. Trimming stripped 4 bases from V and 7 bases from J, with 11 bases between. The CDR3: CASSSPAGEQYF. DNA of the CDR3: TGTGCCAGCAGCTCGCCGGCCGGGGAGCAGTACTTC.

This clone was found once. The V call is TRBV27, the J call TRBJ2-2; a weak D match, TRBD1 (5 bases). Trimming shortened V by 3 bases and J by 8 bases, and 10 bases separated the two germline ends. Germline CDR1 is MNHEY and CDR2 is SMNVEV (reference sequence). The CDR3 runs 13 residues. CDR3 amino acids: CASSLFPGGELFF. The CDR3 nucleotides read TGTGCCAGCAGTTTGTTCCCAGGGGGGGAGCTGTTTTTT.

The V call is TRBV7-2, the J call TRBJ2-3; D ambiguous. Germline CDR1 reads SGHTA; CDR2 reads FQGNSA. V was pared by 0 bases and J by 5 bases, with 0 bases between. The CDR3 is 11 amino acids. CDR3 in amino acids: CASSLADTQYF. The CDR3 DNA is TGTGCCAGCAGCTTAGCAGATACGCAGTATTTT.